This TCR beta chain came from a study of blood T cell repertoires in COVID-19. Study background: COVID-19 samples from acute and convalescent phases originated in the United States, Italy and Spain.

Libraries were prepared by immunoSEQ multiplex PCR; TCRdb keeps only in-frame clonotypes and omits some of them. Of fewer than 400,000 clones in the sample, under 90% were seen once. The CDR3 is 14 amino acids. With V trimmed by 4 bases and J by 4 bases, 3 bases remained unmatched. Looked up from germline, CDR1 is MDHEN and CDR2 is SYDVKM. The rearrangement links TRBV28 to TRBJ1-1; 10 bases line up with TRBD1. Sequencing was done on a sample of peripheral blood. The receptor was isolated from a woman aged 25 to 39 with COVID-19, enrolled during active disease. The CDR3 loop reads CASSWTGGVTEAFF. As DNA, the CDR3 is TGTGCCAGCAGTTGGACAGGGGGTGTCACTGAAGCTTTCTTT.